The source of this T cell receptor beta chain is a study of T cells in Graves' hyperthyroidism and ophthalmopathy. Extraction of PBMCs used more than 8.5 ml of fresh peripheral blood. Researchers took RNA transcripts and amplified the TCR beta CDR3 regions from them. TCR CDR3 underwent first-round RT-PCR with the HTBI primer set. MiXCR, applied by TCRdb to the multiplex PCR reads, yields one record per CDR3 protein. The sample carries about 400,000 distinct CDR3 sequences, 11% to 15% recorded once. This clonotype occurred many times. Its matching antigen is unknown. Looked up from germline, CDR1 is DFQATT and CDR2 is SNEGSKA (reference sequence). The CDR3 has 15 amino acids. V was pared by 0 bases and J by 0 bases, with 9 bases between. Broader study findings: Separation of ophthalmopathy from stable hyperthyroidism was achieved by a 13 V-J model.

The rearrangement links TRBV20-1 to TRBJ2-1; D gene unclear. This receptor was identified in a man aged 50-60 years with Graves' ophthalmopathy. The specimen was blood. The CDR3 loop is CSAREVISSYNEQFF. DNA of the CDR3: TGCAGTGCTAGAGAGGTAATCAGCTCCTACAATGAGCAGTTCTTC.